This T cell receptor (beta chain) was sequenced during a study of tumor and adjacent non-tumor tissue in lung cancer. About the study: The patients, roughly 9 men and roughly 5 women, were roughly 30 to 85 with stage I to III disease.

A modified ARM-PCR protocol with three rounds of nested PCR amplified TCRbeta. A single record per CDR3 protein comes from TCRdb applying MiXCR to the multiplex PCR reads. Among under 85,000 distinct CDR3 sequences listed, less than 85% were seen once. CDR1 and CDR2 from the germline V gene are LGHNA and YNFKEQ. The V and J ends lost 7 bases and 5 bases respectively, with 14 bases between them. This CDR3 has 14 amino acids. There are a few counts of this clonotype. The antigen is undetermined. Just one base apart from a much larger clone, this may be a read error. No cell sorting was done before RNA was extracted from the tissue. This non-tumor lung sample came from over 3 cm beyond the tumor edge. Regarding the study as a whole: Tumor TCR diversity, when higher, was linked to shorter survival.

The clonotype originates from a man aged 70-80 years with non-small cell lung cancer. This sequence joins TRBV4-2 and TRBJ2-2, with a tentative D call TRBD2 (6 bases). The source material was distant non-tumor lung tissue. For the CDR3, the DNA is TGTGCCAGCAACGTCCCTCGGGGGACCGGGGAGCTGTTTTTT. It yields the protein CASNVPRGTGELFF.